The sequence of this T cell receptor beta chain was determined in a study of blood T cell repertoires in COVID-19. Across the study: The United States, Italy and Spain supplied acute and convalescent COVID-19 samples.

Original processing methods: Estimation of nucleated cell counts relied on the amplification of reference gene primers. Some clones are missing from TCRdb's copy, which holds only in-frame ones; the method was immunoSEQ multiplex PCR. V and J calls and clone size are as listed in that table; D and trimming were resolved from the DNA. The profile shows 95,000 to 110,000 clones, roughly 84% of them singletons. Trimming took off 1 base at V and 3 bases at J, with 4 bases between the two ends. Germline CDR1 is SQVTM and CDR2 is ANQGSEA. This CDR3 region has 12 residues. The source material was peripheral blood. The rearrangement links TRBV29-1 to TRBJ2-1; D is unclear. The sequence came from a human donor in a cohort sampled during active or convalescent COVID-19. CDR3 protein: CSVEVRYNEQFF. The CDR3 region has the DNA TGCAGCGTTGAAGTTCGCTACAATGAGCAGTTCTTC.